The TCR beta chain under discussion was sequenced for a study of blood T cells in healthy people across ages. A J-beta primer mix and a sample-barcoded 5' primer were used in a second PCR of about 7 to 12 cycles. TCRdb independently ran MiXCR on the 5' RACE reads; one entry per CDR3 protein. The sample gives 1.5 million to 2 million distinct CDR3 sequences, 40% to 55% of which show up once; 2% to 2.5% is in the top ten. The V gene's germline CDR1 is DFQATT and CDR2 SNEGSKA (reference sequence). The CDR3 loop spans 14 amino acids. Deletions cut 6 bases from V and 1 base from J, with 14 bases between. Sequencing input: blood. This clonotype originated in a woman aged 40 to 55 in good health. The chain recombines TRBV20-1 with TRBJ2-3; no reliable D call. CDR3 bases: TGCAGTGCCGAAAAACCAGGAGGCACAGATACGCAGTATTTT. Translating it yields CSAEKPGGTDTQYF.